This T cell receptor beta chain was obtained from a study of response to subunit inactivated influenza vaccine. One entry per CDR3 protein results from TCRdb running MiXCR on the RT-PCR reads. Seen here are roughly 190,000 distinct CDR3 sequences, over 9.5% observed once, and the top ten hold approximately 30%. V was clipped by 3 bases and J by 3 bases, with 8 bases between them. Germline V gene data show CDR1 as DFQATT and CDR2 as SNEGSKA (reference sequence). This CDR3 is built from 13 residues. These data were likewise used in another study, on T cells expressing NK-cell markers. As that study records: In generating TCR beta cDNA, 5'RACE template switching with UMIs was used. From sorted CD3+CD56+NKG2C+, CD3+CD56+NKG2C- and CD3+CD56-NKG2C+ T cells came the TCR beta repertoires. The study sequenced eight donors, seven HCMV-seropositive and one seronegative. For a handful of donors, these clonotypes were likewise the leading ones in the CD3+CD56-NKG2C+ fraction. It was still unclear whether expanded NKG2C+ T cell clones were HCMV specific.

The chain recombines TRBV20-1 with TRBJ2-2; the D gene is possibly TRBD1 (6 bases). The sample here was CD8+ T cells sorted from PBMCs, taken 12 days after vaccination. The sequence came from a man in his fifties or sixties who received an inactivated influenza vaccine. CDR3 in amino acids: CSARDSYTGELFF. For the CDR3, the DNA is TGCAGTGCTAGGGACAGCTACACCGGGGAGCTGTTTTTT.